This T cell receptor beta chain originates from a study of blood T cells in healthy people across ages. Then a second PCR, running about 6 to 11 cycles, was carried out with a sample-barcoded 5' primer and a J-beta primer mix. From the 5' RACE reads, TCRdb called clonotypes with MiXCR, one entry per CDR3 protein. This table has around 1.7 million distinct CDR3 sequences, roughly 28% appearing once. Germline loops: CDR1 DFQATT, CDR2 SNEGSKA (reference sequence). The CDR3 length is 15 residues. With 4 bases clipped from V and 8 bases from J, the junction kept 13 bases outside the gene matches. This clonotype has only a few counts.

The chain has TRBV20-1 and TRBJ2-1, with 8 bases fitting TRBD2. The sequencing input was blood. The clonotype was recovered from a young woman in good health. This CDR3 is CSATHSSGGRDEQFF. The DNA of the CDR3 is TGCAGTGCTACCCACTCGAGCGGGGGCCGTGATGAGCAGTTCTTC.